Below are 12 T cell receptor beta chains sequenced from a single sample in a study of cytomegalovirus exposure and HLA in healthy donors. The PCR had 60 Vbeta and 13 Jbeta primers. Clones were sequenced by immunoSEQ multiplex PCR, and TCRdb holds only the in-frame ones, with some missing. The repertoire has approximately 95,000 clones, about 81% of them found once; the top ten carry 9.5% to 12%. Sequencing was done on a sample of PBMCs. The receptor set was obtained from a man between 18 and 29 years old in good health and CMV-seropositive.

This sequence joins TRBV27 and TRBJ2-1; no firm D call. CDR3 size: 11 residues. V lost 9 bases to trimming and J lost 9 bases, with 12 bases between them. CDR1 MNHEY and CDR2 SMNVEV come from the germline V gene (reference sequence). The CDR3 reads CASVKFGEQFF. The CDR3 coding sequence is TGTGCCAGTGTAAAATTCGGTGAGCAGTTCTTC.

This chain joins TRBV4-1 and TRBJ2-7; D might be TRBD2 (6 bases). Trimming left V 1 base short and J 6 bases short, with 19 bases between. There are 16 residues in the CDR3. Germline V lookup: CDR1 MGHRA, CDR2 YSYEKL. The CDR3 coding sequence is TGCGCCAGCAGCCAAGGGGCCGAGGGAGGAGCCACCGAGCAGTACTTC. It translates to CASSQGAEGGATEQYF.

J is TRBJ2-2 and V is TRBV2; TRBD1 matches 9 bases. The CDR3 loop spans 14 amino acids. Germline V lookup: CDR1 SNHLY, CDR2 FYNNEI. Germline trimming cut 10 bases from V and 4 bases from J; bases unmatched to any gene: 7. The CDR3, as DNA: TGTGCCACAACAGGGGGCGAGTCCACCGGGGAGCTGTTTTTT. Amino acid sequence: CATTGGESTGELFF. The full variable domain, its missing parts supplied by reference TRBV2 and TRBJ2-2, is EPEVTQTPSHQVTQMGQEVILRCVPISNHLYFYWYRQILGQKVEFLVSFYNNEISEKSEIFDDQFSVERPDGSNFTLKIRSTKLEDSAMYFCATTGGESTGELFFGEGSRLTVL.

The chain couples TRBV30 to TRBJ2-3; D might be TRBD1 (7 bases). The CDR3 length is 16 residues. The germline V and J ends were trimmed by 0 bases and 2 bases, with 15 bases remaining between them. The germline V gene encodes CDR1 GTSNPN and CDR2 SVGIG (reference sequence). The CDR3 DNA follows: TGTGCCTGGAGTGTAGGCGGGACAGAACCCACAGATACGCAGTATTTT. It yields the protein CAWSVGGTEPTDTQYF. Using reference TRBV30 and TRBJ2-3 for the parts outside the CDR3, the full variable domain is SQTIHQWPATLVQPVGSPLSLECTVEGTSNPNLYWYRQAAGRGLQLLFYSVGIGQISSEVPQNLSASRPQDRQFILSSKKLLLSDSGFYLCAWSVGGTEPTDTQYFGPGTRLTVL.

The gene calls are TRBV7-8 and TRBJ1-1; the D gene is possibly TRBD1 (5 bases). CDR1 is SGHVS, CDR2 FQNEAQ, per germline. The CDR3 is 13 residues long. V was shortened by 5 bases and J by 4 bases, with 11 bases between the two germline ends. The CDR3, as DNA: TGTGCCAGCAGCAACCGCGGGGGCACTGAAGCTTTCTTT. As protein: CASSNRGGTEAFF.

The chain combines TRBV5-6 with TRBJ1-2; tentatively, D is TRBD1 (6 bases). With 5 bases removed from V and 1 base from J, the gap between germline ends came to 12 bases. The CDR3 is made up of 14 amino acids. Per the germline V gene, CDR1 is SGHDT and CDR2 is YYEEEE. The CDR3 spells CASRDSTLNYGYTF. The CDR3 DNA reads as TGTGCCAGCAGGGACAGCACTCTTAACTATGGCTACACCTTC. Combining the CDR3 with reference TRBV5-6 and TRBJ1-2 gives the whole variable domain DAGVTQSPTHLIKTRGQQVTLRCSPKSGHDTVSWYQQALGQGPQFIFQYYEEEERQRGNFPDRFSGHQFPNYSSELNVNALLLGDSALYLCASRDSTLNYGYTFGSGTRLTVV.

CDR3: CASSLDLAAAYEQYF. The CDR3 DNA is TGCGCCAGCAGCTTGGATCTAGCGGCGGCCTACGAGCAGTACTTC. The rearrangement links TRBV5-1 to TRBJ2-7, with TRBD2 matching over 7 bases. Germline V lookup: CDR1 SGHRS, CDR2 YFSETQ. J lost 2 bases, V lost 0 bases, and 5 bases had no gene match. CDR3 length: 15 amino acids.

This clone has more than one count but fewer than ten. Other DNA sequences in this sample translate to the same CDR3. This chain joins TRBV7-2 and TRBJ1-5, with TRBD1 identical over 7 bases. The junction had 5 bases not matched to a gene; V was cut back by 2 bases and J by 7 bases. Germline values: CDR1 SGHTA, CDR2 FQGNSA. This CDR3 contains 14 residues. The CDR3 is CASSLSTGDQPQHF. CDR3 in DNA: TGTGCCAGCAGCTTATCTACAGGGGACCAGCCCCAGCATTTT.

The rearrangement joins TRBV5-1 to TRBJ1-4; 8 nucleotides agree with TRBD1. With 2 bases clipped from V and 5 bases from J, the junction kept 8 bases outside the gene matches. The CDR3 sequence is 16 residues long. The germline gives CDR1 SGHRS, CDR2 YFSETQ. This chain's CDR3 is CASSLTTGTGNEKLFF. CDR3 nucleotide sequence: TGCGCCAGCAGCTTAACCACCGGGACAGGCAATGAAAAACTGTTTTTT.

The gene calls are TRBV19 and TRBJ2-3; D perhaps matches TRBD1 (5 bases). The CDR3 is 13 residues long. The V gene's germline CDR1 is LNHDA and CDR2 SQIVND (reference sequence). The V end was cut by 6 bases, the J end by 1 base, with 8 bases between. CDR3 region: CASRGRGTDTQYF. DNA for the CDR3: TGTGCCAGTAGAGGCAGGGGCACAGATACGCAGTATTTT.

The CDR3 sequence: CAIWPGGGYEQYF. CDR3 DNA: TGTGCCATATGGCCGGGCGGGGGCTACGAGCAGTACTTC. The gene calls are TRBV6-6 and TRBJ2-7; 7 bases agree with TRBD2. Germline V gene sequence: CDR1 MNHNY, CDR2 SVGAGI (reference sequence). The CDR3 is 13 residues long. V dropped 10 bases and J dropped 3; count of bases not matched to a gene: 9.

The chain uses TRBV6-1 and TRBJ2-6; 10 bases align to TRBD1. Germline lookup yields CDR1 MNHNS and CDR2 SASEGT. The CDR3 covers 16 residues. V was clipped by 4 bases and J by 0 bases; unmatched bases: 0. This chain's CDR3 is CASSGTGGSGANVLTF. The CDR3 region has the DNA TGTGCCAGCAGTGGGACAGGGGGCTCTGGGGCCAACGTCCTGACTTTC.